Presented here are 21 T cell receptor beta chains from one specimen sequenced in a study of T cell repertoires in cytomegalovirus infection. For these TCRs, the target antigens are not known. TCRdb re-called the reads through MiXCR, storing one row per CDR3 protein. The data hold about 400,000 distinct CDR3 sequences, with just under 35% observed a single time. The sequenced sample was cultured PBMCs, obtained from culture after CMV antigen stimulation. The receptors were gathered from a human donor in good health (CMV status not recorded). Some clones in this sample may be carry-over from other donors' samples.

The chain is built from TRBV5-1 and TRBJ2-2, with 9 bases fitting TRBD2. Germline V gene lookup returns CDR1 SGHRS and CDR2 YFSETQ. V lost 6 bases to trimming and J lost 4 bases; unmatched junction nucleotides: 7. CDR3 length: 15 amino acids. CDR3 nucleotides: TGCGCCAGCAAAAGGCTAGCGGGACTCACCGGGGAGCTGTTTTTT. Protein: CASKRLAGLTGELFF.

The chain has TRBV28 and TRBJ1-1; 8 bases fit TRBD1. Germline CDR1 and CDR2: MDHEN and SYDVKM. The junction had 14 bases not matched to a gene; V was cut back by 4 bases and J by 1 base. The CDR3 contains 18 residues. CDR3 bases: TGTGCCAGCAGTTCTCATCAGGGGGCGTATGGCGGGAACACTGAAGCTTTCTTT. Translating gives CASSSHQGAYGGNTEAFF.

This clonotype appeared a single time. This rearrangement joins TRBV27 to TRBJ1-4; the D is unclear. The CDR3 sequence is 15 residues long. V gave up 3 bases and J gave up 5 bases, with 13 bases separating them. In germline, CDR1 is MNHEY, CDR2 SMNVEV (reference sequence). This CDR3 is CASSFRNAPNEKLFF. CDR3 in DNA: TGTGCCAGCAGTTTCAGGAATGCCCCAAATGAAAAACTGTTTTTT.

The sample holds one count of this clonotype. This chain uses TRBV10-3 with TRBJ2-7, with TRBD2 identical over 7 bases. CDR1 is ENHRY, CDR2 SYGVKD, per germline. The CDR3 loop spans 13 amino acids. The V segment lost 4 bases and the J segment 3 bases; nucleotides outside the gene matches: 3. CDR3 sequence reads: CAISGDYSYEQYV. The CDR3 DNA is TGTGCCATCAGTGGGGACTACAGCTACGAGCAGTACGTC.

This clonotype was detected only a few times. The rearrangement links TRBV12-5 to TRBJ2-3; TRBD1 agrees at 7 bases. The CDR3 runs 13 residues. With V trimmed by 4 bases and J by 8 bases, 6 bases remained unmatched. Germline CDR1 LGHNT, CDR2 FRNRAP. The CDR3 spells CASGWGTDRTQYF. The DNA of the CDR3 is TGTGCTAGTGGTTGGGGGACAGATCGTACGCAGTATTTT.

The V and J genes are TRBV6-6 and TRBJ1-5; weak D call: TRBD1 (6 bases). The germline V gene has CDR1 MNHNY and CDR2 SVGAGI (reference sequence). The V and J ends lost 6 bases and 0 bases respectively, with 12 bases between them. The CDR3 is 15 residues long. CDR3 nucleotide sequence: TGTGCCAGCAGCGGACAGATTGATAGCAATCAGCCCCAGCATTTT. This gives the protein CASSGQIDSNQPQHF.

This clonotype came up a few times. The V and J genes are TRBV11-3 and TRBJ1-2; the D is unclear. This CDR3 has 17 amino acids. The V gene lost 0 bases and the J gene lost 3 bases, with 17 bases spanning the gap. CDR1 and CDR2 from the germline V gene are SGHNT and YENEEA. CDR3 coding DNA: TGTGCCAGCAGCTTAGACCAAGGGTCGGGAAGTTACTATGGCTACACCTTC. This translates into CASSLDQGSGSYYGYTF.

This clonotype has ten or more counts. The rearrangement joins TRBV7-2 to TRBJ1-1, with D perhaps TRBD1 (5 bases). Trimming pared 3 bases from V and 11 bases from J, leaving 19 bases between. Germline CDR1 SGHTA, CDR2 FQGNSA. The CDR3 consists of 14 residues. The CDR3 loop reads CASSFVRAPHLAFF. The CDR3 DNA reads as TGTGCCAGCAGCTTCGTCAGGGCGCCCCATTTGGCTTTCTTT.

This clonotype has only a few counts. The chain couples TRBV29-1 to TRBJ2-1; 9 bases match TRBD1. The CDR3 runs to 12 residues. V dropped 7 bases and J dropped 8; count of bases not matched to a gene: 6. CDR1 and CDR2 (germline): SQVTM, ANQGSEA. This CDR3 is CSARDREDEQFF. The CDR3 DNA follows: TGCAGCGCCAGGGACAGGGAGGATGAGCAGTTCTTC.

The V gene is TRBV11-2, the J gene TRBJ1-1; 9 bases are shared with TRBD1. V was pared by 6 bases and J by 11 bases, with 10 bases of the junction left unmatched. Germline-derived CDR1 and CDR2 are SGHAT and FQNNGV. The CDR3 sequence is 13 residues long. Written as DNA, the CDR3 is TGTGCCAGCAGTACCGACAGGGGGGCTGTGGCTTTCTTT. Translated: CASSTDRGAVAFF.

The gene calls are TRBV20-1 and TRBJ1-6; TRBD1 matches 10 bases. CDR3 length: 16 amino acids. Losses at the gene ends were 1 base for V and 6 bases for J; bases not matched to a gene: 6. Germline CDR1 and CDR2: DFQATT and SNEGSKA (reference sequence). The CDR3 loop is CSARGWDRGFNSPLHF. In DNA, the CDR3 is TGCAGTGCTAGAGGTTGGGACAGGGGCTTTAATTCACCCCTCCACTTT.

This clonotype was found a few times. The rearrangement uses TRBV28 and TRBJ2-1; unclear D gene. V was shortened by 3 bases and J by 6 bases, with 12 bases between the two germline ends. CDR3 length: 14 amino acids. The germline gives CDR1 MDHEN, CDR2 SYDVKM. The CDR3 nucleotides are TGTGCCAGCAGTTTCCCCCAAGACCGCAATGAGCAGTTCTTC. Translated, it gives CASSFPQDRNEQFF.

This clonotype occurred a few times. The chain combines TRBV4-1 with TRBJ1-2; 8 nucleotides match TRBD1. J lost 2 bases, V lost 4 bases, and 6 bases had no gene match. CDR3 length: 15 residues. Germline loops: CDR1 MGHRA, CDR2 YSYEKL. In DNA form, the CDR3 reads TGCGCCAGCAGCCCGTTGGACAGGGAGAACTATGGCTACACCTTC. It specifies CASSPLDRENYGYTF.

This clonotype was seen at least ten times. This sequence joins TRBV9 and TRBJ2-2; D might be TRBD1 or TRBD2, each matching 6 bases. Germline lookup yields CDR1 SGDLS and CDR2 YYNGEE. V lost 6 bases and J 7 bases, leaving 19 bases between the germline ends. The CDR3 totals 15 residues. The CDR3 loop reads CASNNGGGLGGELFF. CDR3 coding DNA: TGTGCCAGCAACAACGGTGGGGGGCTCGGCGGGGAGCTGTTTTTT. Combining the CDR3 with reference TRBV9 and TRBJ2-2 gives the whole variable domain DSGVTQTPKHLITATGQRVTLRCSPRSGDLSVYWYQQSLDQGLQFLIQYYNGEERAKGNILERFSAQQFPDLHSELNLSSLELGDSALYFCASNNGGGLGGELFFGEGSRLTVL.

At least ten counts were recorded for this clonotype. The rearrangement uses TRBV28 and TRBJ2-1; D is unclear. Per germline, CDR1 MDHEN and CDR2 SYDVKM. Trimming stripped 3 bases from V and 12 bases from J, with 12 bases between. There are 12 residues in the CDR3. CDR3 amino acids: CASSFGRRVQFF. The CDR3 DNA is TGTGCCAGCAGTTTTGGGCGGCGCGTGCAGTTCTTC.

Comments on this clonotype: A much larger clone sits a single nucleotide away, making a read error possible. This rearrangement joins TRBV7-9 to TRBJ2-5, with unresolved D. There are 12 residues in the CDR3. In germline, CDR1 is SEHNR, CDR2 FQNEAQ (reference sequence). Here the CDR3 DNA reads TGTGCCGGCAGCTCTAGCCAAGAGACCCAGTACTTC. This gives the protein CAGSSSQETQYF.

The chain links TRBV20-1 to TRBJ1-4; D ambiguous. The germline CDR1 and CDR2 sequences are DFQATT and SNEGSKA (reference sequence). V lost 3 bases and J lost 8, with 19 bases in between. CDR3 length equals 15 residues. CDR3 region: CSASNSEGSAEKLFF. The CDR3 DNA follows: TGCAGTGCTAGTAATTCGGAGGGATCCGCCGAAAAACTGTTTTTT.

A few counts support this clonotype. This chain joins TRBV11-2 and TRBJ1-1, with D perhaps matching TRBD1 (5 bases). From germline, CDR1 is SGHAT and CDR2 FQNNGV. The length of the CDR3 is 12 residues. The V and J ends lost 2 bases and 11 bases respectively, with 12 bases between them. The CDR3 loop is CASSLQGIGAFF. CDR3 sequence (DNA): TGTGCCAGCAGCTTACAGGGAATTGGGGCTTTCTTT.

The chain uses TRBV29-1 and TRBJ2-7; TRBD2 is a possible D gene (5 bases). V dropped 6 bases and J dropped 3 bases, with 12 bases sitting between them. The germline gives CDR1 SQVTM, CDR2 ANQGSEA. The CDR3 runs to 12 residues. In DNA form, the CDR3 reads TGCAGCGTGGATTCACTAGGCTACGAGCAGTACTTC. Encoded protein: CSVDSLGYEQYF.

A note on this clonotype: A clone one base away is much larger, so this may be a read error. The rearrangement joins TRBV28 to TRBJ2-1; the match to TRBD2 covers 12 bases. From germline, CDR1 is MDHEN and CDR2 SYDVKM. The trim removed 6 bases at V and 7 bases at J, leaving 7 bases unmatched. The CDR3 sequence is 15 residues long. The DNA of the CDR3 is TGTGCCAGCAGCCCTAGCGGGAGGGCCGGGAATGAGCAGTTCTTC. Translating gives CASSPSGRAGNEQFF. Full variable domain (rest looked up from reference TRBV28 and TRBJ2-1): DVKVTQSSRYLVKRTGEKVFLECVQDMDHENMFWYRQDPGLGLRLIYFSYDVKMKEKGDIPEGYSVSREKKERFSLILESASTNQTSMYLCASSPSGRAGNEQFFGPGTRLTVL.

This clonotype was detected many times. V is TRBV7-2 and J is TRBJ1-5; D gene unclear. V dropped 5 bases and J dropped 2 bases, with 10 bases sitting between them. Germline V gene sequence: CDR1 SGHTA, CDR2 FQGNSA. CDR3 length equals 14 residues. The CDR3 nucleotides are TGTGCCAGCAGCCAGGACGGGGGCAATCAGCCCCAGCATTTT. The encoded protein is CASSQDGGNQPQHF.